Each of the 21 T cell receptor beta chains below was sequenced from the same sample in a study of shared clonotypes between healthy human individuals. Sequenced by immunoSEQ multiplex PCR; TCRdb stores in-frame clones only, minus some. Of roughly 2 million clones listed, around 95% are singletons. The sample comprised naive CD4+ T cells sorted from blood. Subset meaning: CD45RA+ positively selected. The source is a man in his late teens or twenties in good health.

The J gene is TRBJ2-2, the V gene TRBV5-1; maybe TRBD2 (6 bases). Trimming cost V 4 bases and J 1 base, with 14 bases left between them. The CDR3 spans 16 residues. CDR1 SGHRS and CDR2 YFSETQ come from the germline V gene. In DNA form, the CDR3 reads TGCGCCAGCAGCCCATCAAGACTAGGGAACACCGGGGAGCTGTTTTTT. Translating it yields CASSPSRLGNTGELFF.

The J gene is TRBJ2-7, the V gene TRBV6-1; 10 nucleotides agree with TRBD2. Germline CDR1 MNHNS, CDR2 SASEGT. With V trimmed by 1 base and J by 6 bases, 3 bases remained unmatched. This CDR3 contains 14 residues. The DNA for the CDR3 is TGTGCCAGCAGTGAAGTAGCGGGAGGCCGCGAGCAGTACTTC. Its translation: CASSEVAGGREQYF.

V usage is TRBV7-9 and J usage is TRBJ2-7, with D possibly being TRBD1 (6 bases). This CDR3 has 16 residues. Trimming cost V 1 base and J 4 bases, with 17 bases left between them. CDR1 is SEHNR and CDR2 is FQNEAQ in the germline V gene (reference sequence). CDR3 loop: CASSLGQGLVGYEQYF. The CDR3 DNA sequence: TGTGCCAGCAGCTTAGGGCAGGGGCTAGTGGGGTACGAGCAGTACTTC.

About this clone itself: At the DNA level, this CDR3 is encoded by other sequences in the same sample as well. The chain employs TRBV9 and TRBJ1-6; 8 bases are a match to TRBD1. Looked up from germline, CDR1 is SGDLS and CDR2 is YYNGEE. This CDR3 spans 14 amino acids. The V gene end was trimmed by 3 bases and the J gene end by 7 bases; junction bases not matched to a gene: 3. CDR3 DNA: TGTGCCAGCAGCGCCACAGGGGGAAATTCACCCCTCCACTTT. This gives the protein CASSATGGNSPLHF.

CDR3 sequence: CACETPGQGNQPQHF. The CDR3 nucleotides are TGTGCCTGTGAGACCCCGGGACAGGGCAATCAGCCCCAGCATTTT. The gene calls are TRBV30 and TRBJ1-5; 8 positions agree with TRBD1. The V gene's germline CDR1 is GTSNPN and CDR2 SVGIG (reference sequence). The CDR3 contains 15 residues. V was clipped by 6 bases and J by 2 bases; unmatched bases: 9.

The rearrangement joins TRBV11-2 to TRBJ1-2; D is perhaps TRBD1 (5 bases). The CDR3 contains 15 residues. Trimming removed 4 bases at V and 0 bases at J, with 12 bases between. CDR1 and CDR2 (germline): SGHAT, FQNNGV. In DNA form, the CDR3 reads TGTGCCAGCAGCTCTTCGACAGTTTCTAACTATGGCTACACCTTC. It is translated as CASSSSTVSNYGYTF.

The V and J genes are TRBV23-1 and TRBJ2-1; tentatively, D is TRBD1 (6 bases). Being an ORF, TRBV23-1 has a function that is uncertain. V shed 0 bases and J shed 7 bases, with 13 bases lying between them. The CDR3 length is 15 residues. DNA for the CDR3: TGCGCCAGCAGTCAATCGGGGGACAATGGAAATGAGCAGTTCTTC. This codes for CASSQSGDNGNEQFF.

J is TRBJ1-1 and V is TRBV6-5, with D possibly TRBD1 on 5 matching bases. Trimming removed 9 bases at V and 0 bases at J, with 11 bases between. The CDR3 has 13 amino acids. Germline assignment: CDR1 MNHEY and CDR2 SVGAGI. Here the CDR3 reads CASCRVLNTEAFF. CDR3 sequence (DNA): TGTGCCAGTTGCAGGGTATTGAACACTGAAGCTTTCTTT.

On this clone: Other DNA variants within this sample encode the same CDR3. V gene TRBV30 combines with J gene TRBJ1-5, with D uncertain. Germline assignment: CDR1 GTSNPN and CDR2 SVGIG (reference sequence). Trimming cost V 2 bases and J 0 bases, with 5 bases left between them. CDR3 size: 13 residues. The CDR3 reads CAWSSNSNQPQHF. The CDR3 bases are TGTGCCTGGAGTAGCAATAGCAATCAGCCCCAGCATTTT.

The chain carries TRBV11-2 and TRBJ2-7; weak D call: TRBD1 (5 bases). This CDR3 has 14 residues. V shed 0 bases and J shed 2 bases, with 8 bases lying between them. CDR1 and CDR2 (germline): SGHAT, FQNNGV. CDR3 sequence reads: CASSLDTGPYEQYF. The CDR3 DNA follows: TGTGCCAGCAGCTTAGATACAGGACCCTACGAGCAGTACTTC.

This chain connects TRBV14 to TRBJ1-3; 7 bases match TRBD1. The CDR3 is 13 amino acids. V lost 4 bases and J lost 7; bases outside the gene matches: 4. CDR1 and CDR2 (germline): SGHDN, FVKESK. This CDR3 is CASSPGTANTIYF. The CDR3 DNA sequence: TGTGCCAGCAGCCCTGGGACAGCTAACACCATATATTTT.

In regard to this clone: The same CDR3 arises from other DNA sequences in this sample as well. This sequence joins TRBV28 and TRBJ2-6; TRBD1 or TRBD2 may be the D gene (5 bases each). Germline CDR1 reads MDHEN; CDR2 reads SYDVKM. This CDR3 is built from 15 residues. V lost 2 bases to trimming and J lost 0 bases, with 5 bases between them. CDR3: CASSLGGSGANVLTF. CDR3 coding DNA: TGTGCCAGCAGTTTAGGGGGCTCTGGGGCCAACGTCCTGACTTTC. The full variable domain, rest sourced from reference TRBV28 and TRBJ2-6, is DVKVTQSSRYLVKRTGEKVFLECVQDMDHENMFWYRQDPGLGLRLIYFSYDVKMKEKGDIPEGYSVSREKKERFSLILESASTNQTSMYLCASSLGGSGANVLTFGAGSRLTVL.

The V gene is TRBV5-4, the J gene TRBJ2-5, with D hard to call. Germline V gene data show CDR1 as SGHNT and CDR2 as YYREEE (reference sequence). The V end was cut by 5 bases, the J end by 1 base, with 9 bases between. CDR3 length: 13 amino acids. The CDR3 coding sequence is TGTGCCAGCAGAAAGCAGTTCCAAGAGACCCAGTACTTC. Its translation is CASRKQFQETQYF.

Written as DNA, the CDR3 is TGTGCCTGGAACCGTCAGGTGAACACTGAAGCTTTCTTT. Translating gives CAWNRQVNTEAFF. The genes are TRBV30 and TRBJ1-1; no reliable D call. Trimming took 4 bases from V and 0 from J, leaving 9 bases between them. The CDR3 contains 13 residues. Germline V lookup: CDR1 GTSNPN, CDR2 SVGIG (reference sequence).

V gene TRBV28 combines with J gene TRBJ1-2; 8 nucleotides align to TRBD1. J lost 3 bases, V lost 2 bases, and 5 bases had no gene match. Germline loops: CDR1 MDHEN, CDR2 SYDVKM. The CDR3 is 15 amino acids. This CDR3 is CASSLDQGAHYGYTF. DNA of the CDR3: TGTGCCAGCAGTTTAGACCAGGGGGCTCACTATGGCTACACCTTC.

This clone appeared a single time. The chain joins TRBV21-1 to TRBJ2-7. TRBV21-1 is described as a pseudogene. The CDR3 sequence is 11 residues long. DNA of the CDR3: TGTGCCACCCTGGGGAAGAGCGAGCAGTACTTC. It is translated as CATLGKSEQYF.

The rearrangement uses TRBV5-1 and TRBJ2-1; TRBD2 matches at 8 bases. The germline gives CDR1 SGHRS, CDR2 YFSETQ. The V and J ends lost 4 bases and 6 bases, in that order; junction bases with no gene match: 6. The CDR3 has 14 amino acids. Written as DNA, the CDR3 is TGCGCCAGCAGCCCGGGACTAGGATTCAATGAGCAGTTCTTC. As protein: CASSPGLGFNEQFF.

The table lists this clone with a count of one. The chain uses TRBV29-1 and TRBJ2-4; 7 bases agree with TRBD2. CDR1 and CDR2 from the germline V gene are SQVTM and ANQGSEA. The V segment lost 7 bases and the J segment 4 bases; nucleotides outside the gene matches: 4. The CDR3 is 12 residues long. CDR3 amino acids: CSGLGLKNIQYF. The CDR3 region has the DNA TGCAGCGGCCTGGGACTAAAAAACATTCAGTACTTC.

This chain joins TRBV28 and TRBJ1-1; perhaps TRBD1 as D (5 bases). With 4 bases removed from V and 0 bases from J, the gap between germline ends came to 15 bases. The CDR3 totals 16 residues. CDR1 and CDR2 (germline): MDHEN, SYDVKM. CDR3 DNA: TGTGCCAGCAGTTCCCTTGGGGGAAGGTTGAACACTGAAGCTTTCTTT. Amino acids: CASSSLGGRLNTEAFF.

The CDR3 region is CASSYSSPGVEQYF. Written as DNA, the CDR3 is TGTGCCAGCAGTTACTCCTCTCCGGGGGTCGAGCAGTACTTC. The rearrangement links TRBV6-6 to TRBJ2-7, with D possibly matching TRBD2 (6 bases). Trimming left V 0 bases short and J 6 bases short, with 12 bases between. The V gene's germline CDR1 is MNHNY and CDR2 SVGAGI (reference sequence). The CDR3 is 14 residues long.

The chain joins TRBV6-6 to TRBJ2-2; the match to TRBD2 covers 10 bases. This CDR3 is built from 15 residues. The trim removed 6 bases at V and 1 base at J, leaving 2 bases unmatched. From germline, CDR1 is MNHNY and CDR2 SVGAGI (reference sequence). The CDR3, as DNA: TGTGCCAGCAGGATAGCGGGGGGGAACACCGGGGAGCTGTTTTTT. This sequence encodes CASRIAGGNTGELFF.